This T cell receptor (beta chain) was found in a study of CD8 T cells in ankylosing spondylitis. The study, taken as a whole, reports: Some motif variants were previously reported in reactive arthritis synovial fluid and blood.

TCR beta libraries were made by quantitative 5'-RACE with molecular barcodes. TCRdb independently ran MiXCR on the 5' RACE reads; one entry per CDR3 protein. The table includes around 210,000 distinct CDR3 sequences, approximately 8.4% detected once. There are many counts of this clonotype. Its specificity is unknown. Losses at the gene ends were 6 bases for V and 1 base for J; bases not matched to a gene: 11. Looked up from germline, CDR1 is ENHRY and CDR2 is SYGVKD. This CDR3 has 16 amino acids. The chain recombines TRBV10-3 with TRBJ2-5; 7 bases match TRBD2. This TCR derives from a female donor with ankylosing spondylitis or in good health (not recorded which). Material: blood, either unsorted or a sorted T cell fraction (not recorded which). CDR3 protein: CAISRPGRMGQETQYF. In nucleotides, the CDR3 is TGTGCCATCAGCAGACCCGGGAGGATGGGCCAAGAGACCCAGTACTTC.